These 32 T cell receptor beta chains came from one sample sequenced in a study of T cells in Graves' hyperthyroidism and ophthalmopathy. TCR beta CDR3 regions were amplified from RNA transcripts. The HTBI primer set was used in a first-round RT-PCR of the TCR CDR3. MiXCR, applied by TCRdb to the multiplex PCR reads, yields one record per CDR3 protein. Among about 500,000 distinct CDR3 sequences listed, approximately 15% were seen once. The specimen sequenced was blood. The receptors here all came from a woman aged 18-35 years with Graves' hyperthyroidism.

This clonotype was seen ten or more times. This chain links TRBV6-2 or TRBV6-3 with TRBJ2-1; 8 positions agree with TRBD2. V shed 2 bases and J 7 bases; nucleotides not matched to a gene: 7. The CDR3 runs to 15 residues. Germline CDR1 reads MNHEY; CDR2 reads SVGEGT. The CDR3 DNA sequence: TGTGCCAGCAGTTACGCGGCGGGGGGAGCGAATGAGCAGTTCTTC. Translated: CASSYAAGGANEQFF.

This rearrangement joins TRBV3-1 to TRBJ1-1; D might be TRBD1 (6 bases). Looked up from germline, CDR1 is LGHDT and CDR2 is YNNKEL (reference sequence). The V end lost 4 bases, the J end lost 5 bases, and 17 bases lay between the germline ends. The CDR3 extends over 15 amino acids. CDR3 region: CASSPTPGVRTEAFF. CDR3 in DNA: TGTGCCAGCAGCCCCACCCCAGGGGTTCGGACTGAAGCTTTCTTT.

This clonotype has a handful of counts. The chain has TRBV29-1 and TRBJ1-1, with no clear D. Looked up from germline, CDR1 is SQVTM and CDR2 is ANQGSEA. There are 13 residues in the CDR3. Trimming shortened V by 3 bases and J by 1 base, and 9 bases separated the two germline ends. In nucleotides, the CDR3 is TGCAGCGTTGAGAGAGCGCAGAACACTGAAGCTTTCTTT. Translating it yields CSVERAQNTEAFF.

This clonotype was counted only a few times. The V gene is TRBV12-3 or TRBV12-4, the J gene TRBJ1-6, with unresolved D. V was clipped by 2 bases and J by 2 bases, with 7 bases between them. The CDR3 runs to 15 residues. Written as DNA, the CDR3 is TGTGCCAGCAGTTTAAGCAGAGCCTATAATTCACCCCTCCACTTT. Its translation is CASSLSRAYNSPLHF.

A few counts support this clonotype. The V call is TRBV3-1, the J call TRBJ2-1; TRBD1 agrees at 12 bases. Looked up from germline, CDR1 is LGHDT and CDR2 is YNNKEL (reference sequence). This CDR3 contains 16 residues. J was trimmed by 6 bases and V by 1 base; bases with no gene match: 4. The chain's CDR3 is CASSQGDRGRANEQFF. The CDR3 coding sequence is TGTGCCAGCAGCCAAGGGGACAGGGGGCGAGCCAATGAGCAGTTCTTC.

This clonotype was recorded once. The chain links TRBV24-1 to TRBJ2-1; weak D call: TRBD2 (6 bases). CDR1 is KGHDR and CDR2 is SFDVKD in the germline V gene. The CDR3 spans 12 residues. The V end was cut by 10 bases, the J end by 9 bases, with 15 bases between. The CDR3 nucleotides read TGTGCCACGGGGGGTGCGGGAAGTGAGCAGTTCTTC. This codes for CATGGAGSEQFF.

This clonotype has just a few counts. The CDR3 reads CASSYGLAGDWETQYF. For the CDR3, the DNA is TGTGCCAGCAGCTATGGACTAGCGGGGGACTGGGAGACCCAGTACTTC. The genes are TRBV11-2 and TRBJ2-5; TRBD2 agrees at 13 bases. CDR3 length: 16 residues. CDR1 SGHAT and CDR2 FQNNGV come from the germline V gene. V gave up 4 bases and J gave up 5 bases; unmatched junction bases: 7.

The chain links TRBV14 to TRBJ1-1; no definite D call. Germline CDR1 reads SGHDN; CDR2 reads FVKESK. This CDR3 spans 13 amino acids. Trimming shortened V by 5 bases and J by 3 bases, and 10 bases separated the two germline ends. The CDR3 region is CASSITVYTEAFF. The CDR3 DNA reads TGTGCCAGCAGCATTACAGTTTACACTGAAGCTTTCTTT.

This clonotype was counted ten times or more. The rearrangement uses TRBV30 and TRBJ1-5; 8 bases match TRBD1. The CDR3 extends over 13 amino acids. CDR1 GTSNPN and CDR2 SVGIG come from the germline V gene (reference sequence). Trimming at V came to 2 bases and at J to 6 bases, leaving 3 bases not matched to a gene. The CDR3 DNA is TGTGCCTGGAGTCTAGACAGGGGTCAGCCCCAGCATTTT. Translating gives CAWSLDRGQPQHF.

This clonotype was found a few times. J is TRBJ1-1 and V is TRBV14; the D is unclear. CDR3 size: 13 residues. Trimming stripped 1 base from V and 6 bases from J, with 9 bases between. The germline V gene encodes CDR1 SGHDN and CDR2 FVKESK. CDR3 sequence reads: CASSQARAAEAFF. The CDR3 DNA sequence: TGTGCCAGCAGCCAAGCAAGGGCGGCTGAAGCTTTCTTT.

This chain connects TRBV5-1 to TRBJ1-1, with 7 bases identical to TRBD1. The CDR3 has 14 amino acids. V lost 4 bases and J lost 7; bases outside the gene matches: 10. Per the germline V gene, CDR1 is SGHRS and CDR2 is YFSETQ. CDR3 in amino acids: CASSRGTAGGEAFF. CDR3 in DNA: TGCGCCAGCAGCAGGGGGACGGCAGGGGGTGAAGCTTTCTTT.

This rearrangement joins TRBV25-1 to TRBJ1-1; a possible D gene is TRBD1 (5 bases). V dropped 7 bases and J dropped 5 bases, with 14 bases sitting between them. CDR3 length: 13 residues. In germline, CDR1 is MGHDK, CDR2 SYGVNS. In DNA, the CDR3 is TGTGCCAGCACGCCCCCTCGGGGGACTGAAGCTTTCTTT. Its protein is CASTPPRGTEAFF.

V and J are TRBV18 and TRBJ1-1; no reliable D call. The CDR3 runs to 16 residues. Germline CDR1 and CDR2: KGHSH and LQKENI. V dropped 3 bases and J dropped 0 bases, with 14 bases sitting between them. CDR3 nucleotides: TGTGCCAGCTCACCTGCTCTTGGCAGGCTGAACACTGAAGCTTTCTTT. Its protein product is CASSPALGRLNTEAFF. The full variable domain, in which reference TRBV18 and TRBJ1-1 provide the parts outside the CDR3, is NAGVMQNPRHLVRRRGQEARLRCSPMKGHSHVYWYRQLPEEGLKFMVYLQKENIIDESGMPKERFSAEFPKEGPSILRIQQVVRGDSAAYFCASSPALGRLNTEAFFGQGTRLTVV.

This chain connects TRBV18 to TRBJ2-5; D call uncertain. Germline loops: CDR1 KGHSH, CDR2 LQKENI. V dropped 0 bases and J dropped 6 bases, with 5 bases sitting between them. The CDR3 is made up of 12 amino acids. The CDR3 reads CASSPPGQTQYF. Written as DNA, the CDR3 is TGTGCCAGCTCACCACCTGGGCAGACCCAGTACTTC.

The genes are TRBV13 and TRBJ1-2; TRBD1 might be the D (5 bases). V was trimmed by 5 bases and J by 5 bases, leaving 15 bases between them. CDR1 and CDR2 (germline): PRHDT, FYEKMQ (reference sequence). CDR3 length: 14 amino acids. The CDR3 coding sequence is TGTGCCAGCAGCATGACAGTCTCTCTTTATGGCTACACCTTC. It is translated as CASSMTVSLYGYTF.

This clonotype was seen ten or more times. The chain couples TRBV7-2 to TRBJ1-2; a weak D match, TRBD1 (5 bases). The V and J ends lost 1 base and 7 bases respectively, with 13 bases between them. The CDR3 is made up of 14 amino acids. CDR1 is SGHTA and CDR2 is FQGNSA in the germline V gene. The CDR3 nucleotides are TGTGCCAGCAGCTTAGACGGCAGGGAGGCTGGCTACACCTTC. Its translation is CASSLDGREAGYTF.

This clonotype was seen a handful of times. This chain links TRBV7-2 with TRBJ1-5; D perhaps matches TRBD1 (6 bases). Trimming removed 8 bases at V and 6 bases at J, with 17 bases between. Germline-derived CDR1 and CDR2 are SGHTA and FQGNSA. The CDR3 is 14 amino acids. CDR3: CASDYSGAGQPQHF. The CDR3 region has the DNA TGTGCCAGCGACTACTCGGGGGCGGGTCAGCCCCAGCATTTT.

The genes are TRBV6-5 and TRBJ2-5, with 13 bases aligning to TRBD2. V lost 2 bases to trimming and J lost 5 bases; unmatched junction nucleotides: 8. This CDR3 contains 17 residues. Germline values: CDR1 MNHEY, CDR2 SVGAGI. The CDR3 sequence: CASSYTWTSGRRETQYF. The DNA of the CDR3 is TGTGCCAGCAGTTACACTTGGACTAGCGGGAGAAGGGAGACCCAGTACTTC.

This clonotype was seen only a few times. The chain couples TRBV28 to TRBJ2-5; D perhaps matches TRBD1 (6 bases). The CDR3 contains 15 residues. Germline CDR1 and CDR2: MDHEN and SYDVKM. Trimming stripped 5 bases from V and 5 bases from J, with 18 bases between. CDR3 sequence: CASSDPGTQGETQYF. The CDR3 DNA is TGTGCCAGCAGTGATCCCGGGACCCAGGGGGAGACCCAGTACTTC.

The chain carries TRBV5-5 and TRBJ2-3, with D perhaps being TRBD1 or TRBD2 (5 bases each). This CDR3 is built from 15 residues. Germline CDR1 is SGHKS and CDR2 is YYEKEE (reference sequence). The germline V and J ends were trimmed by 2 bases and 1 base, with 11 bases remaining between them. CDR3 DNA sequence: TGTGCCAGCAGCTTCGAGGGGCTTGGCACAGATACGCAGTATTTT. It codes for CASSFEGLGTDTQYF.

The V and J genes are TRBV29-1 and TRBJ1-1, with D maybe TRBD1 (6 bases). There are 12 residues in the CDR3. CDR1 is SQVTM, CDR2 ANQGSEA, per germline. V lost 0 bases and J lost 10, with 12 bases in between. CDR3 sequence (DNA): TGCAGCGTTGAAGATCTAGCAGGGGCAGCTTTCTTT. The encoded protein is CSVEDLAGAAFF.

This clonotype came up a few times. The J gene is TRBJ2-1, the V gene TRBV6-5, with a possible D match to TRBD2 (6 bases). V lost 1 base and J 9 bases, leaving 13 bases between the germline ends. The CDR3 runs 14 residues. Germline assignment: CDR1 MNHEY and CDR2 SVGAGI. The CDR3: CASSYFGGLGEQFF. CDR3 sequence (DNA): TGTGCCAGCAGTTACTTCGGGGGATTGGGTGAGCAGTTCTTC.

This clonotype was seen many times. This sequence joins TRBV6-1 and TRBJ2-7, with D possibly being TRBD2 (6 bases). Germline lookup yields CDR1 MNHNS and CDR2 SASEGT. This CDR3 region has 15 residues. The V end was cut by 11 bases, the J end by 4 bases, with 24 bases between. DNA for the CDR3: TGTGCCGGACCGGCGGGGAAAGGGCTGGGGTACGAGCAGTACTTC. Translating it yields CAGPAGKGLGYEQYF.

This clonotype was counted only a few times. V is TRBV20-1 and J is TRBJ2-7; 9 positions match TRBD1. Per the germline V gene, CDR1 is DFQATT and CDR2 is SNEGSKA (reference sequence). The CDR3 covers 15 residues. The V and J ends lost 1 base and 5 bases, in that order; junction bases with no gene match: 9. The CDR3 spells CSARVGAGQGNEQYF. In nucleotides, the CDR3 is TGCAGTGCTAGAGTTGGGGCGGGACAGGGAAACGAGCAGTACTTC.

This clonotype was observed many times. The chain employs TRBV6-1 and TRBJ2-1, with 13 bases aligning to TRBD2. This CDR3 is 16 amino acids long. Germline V gene lookup returns CDR1 MNHNS and CDR2 SASEGT. The junction had 11 bases not matched to a gene; V was cut back by 6 bases and J by 9 bases. The CDR3 DNA reads TGTGCCAGCAGCCAAGGACTAGCGGGAGCGGGTTCTGAGCAGTTCTTC. Protein: CASSQGLAGAGSEQFF.

This clonotype was seen once. At one boundary the junction diverges from the germline segment, which might be a read error. The chain couples TRBV5-1 to TRBJ1-2; D is undetermined. Germline V lookup: CDR1 SGHRS, CDR2 YFSETQ. The CDR3 is 15 amino acids. The CDR3 region is CASSLVLGSGYGSTF. The CDR3 DNA is TGCGCCAGCAGCTTGGTTCTGGGATCTGGCTATGGCTCCACCTTC.

This clonotype came up many times. The chain links TRBV12-3 or TRBV12-4 to TRBJ1-6; D call uncertain. The CDR3 length is 16 residues. V was clipped by 6 bases and J by 10 bases, with 22 bases between them. In DNA form, the CDR3 reads TGTGCCAGCAGAACCCGAGGCGGACCTCACGGGTCACCCCTCCACTTT. It specifies CASRTRGGPHGSPLHF.

This clonotype occurred many times. The chain is built from TRBV18 and TRBJ2-3; 8 bases match TRBD2. J lost 1 base, V lost 2 bases, and 5 bases had no gene match. CDR3 length equals 16 residues. Germline CDR1 is KGHSH and CDR2 is LQKENI. CDR3 in amino acids: CASSPVAGGGTDTQYF. For the CDR3, the DNA is TGTGCCAGCTCACCAGTGGCGGGAGGCGGCACAGATACGCAGTATTTT.

This clonotype was seen repeatedly, ten times or more. The V call is TRBV7-3, the J call TRBJ2-3, with D uncertain. There are 15 residues in the CDR3. The germline gives CDR1 SGHTA, CDR2 FQGTGA. Between the trimmed V and J ends, which lost 2 bases and 2 bases, there was a span of 11 bases. The CDR3 is CASSLDGPYTDTQYF. The CDR3 DNA sequence: TGTGCCAGCAGCTTAGATGGGCCGTACACAGATACGCAGTATTTT.

This clonotype was counted many times. J is TRBJ1-1 and V is TRBV6-2 or TRBV6-3, with a possible D match to TRBD1 (5 bases). Trimming shortened V by 0 bases and J by 0 bases, and 5 bases separated the two germline ends. CDR1 is MNHEY, CDR2 SVGEGT, per germline. The CDR3 consists of 14 residues. The CDR3 bases are TGTGCCAGCAGTTACTCAGGGGTGAACACTGAAGCTTTCTTT. It codes for CASSYSGVNTEAFF.

This clonotype was seen at least ten times. The chain couples TRBV20-1 to TRBJ1-1; tentatively, D is TRBD1 (6 bases). V was cut by 5 bases and J by 2 bases, with 12 bases left in between. The V gene's germline CDR1 is DFQATT and CDR2 SNEGSKA (reference sequence). The CDR3 contains 13 residues. CDR3 amino acids: CSAPPGANTEAFF. In nucleotides, the CDR3 is TGCAGTGCTCCCCCGGGGGCAAACACTGAAGCTTTCTTT.

As regards this clonotype: Germline is not matched at one junction end, which may reflect a read error. The chain couples TRBV6-5 to TRBJ1-6, with 9 bases fitting TRBD1. The CDR3 length is 15 residues. Germline V gene data show CDR1 as MNHEY and CDR2 as SVGAGI. DNA of the CDR3: TGTGTCAGCAGTTCTACCGGGACAGGGAATTCACCCCTCCACTTT. Encoded protein: CVSSSTGTGNSPLHF.